These 20 T cell receptor beta chains came from one sample sequenced in a study of T cells after yellow fever vaccination. TCRdb used MiXCR to reprocess the 5' RACE reads, holding one entry per CDR3 protein. Among some 320,000 distinct CDR3 sequences listed, around 4.4% were seen once. Sequences were derived from PBMCs, sampled 15 days after the yellow fever booster vaccination. These receptors all stem from a man between 18 and 29 years old who received the YFV17D yellow fever vaccine.

At least ten counts were recorded for this clonotype. V usage is TRBV4-1 and J usage is TRBJ1-2, with D hard to call. In germline, CDR1 is MGHRA, CDR2 YSYEKL. The V end lost 0 bases, the J end lost 8 bases, and 16 bases lay between the germline ends. The CDR3 totals 15 residues. The CDR3 nucleotides are TGCGCCAGCAGCCAAGAACTCCGGATTATCGGGGGCTACACCTTC. Translation: CASSQELRIIGGYTF.

There are many counts of this clonotype. This chain joins TRBV19 and TRBJ2-7, with 7 bases fitting TRBD2. Losses at the gene ends were 3 bases for V and 3 bases for J; bases not matched to a gene: 17. Germline CDR1 is LNHDA and CDR2 is SQIVND (reference sequence). CDR3 size: 18 residues. CDR3 loop: CASSIALGGSGWIYEQYF. CDR3 coding DNA: TGTGCCAGTAGTATCGCCCTAGGAGGTAGCGGGTGGATCTACGAGCAGTACTTC.

This sequence joins TRBV7-8 and TRBJ2-7; D gene uncertain. Trimming stripped 1 base from V and 8 bases from J, with 15 bases between. Germline V gene lookup returns CDR1 SGHVS and CDR2 FQNEAQ. The length of the CDR3 is 14 residues. The CDR3 sequence is CASSLEAIYMQQYF. The CDR3 DNA follows: TGTGCCAGCAGCTTAGAAGCTATCTACATGCAGCAGTACTTC. Combining the CDR3 with reference TRBV7-8 and TRBJ2-7 gives the whole variable domain GAGVSQSPRYKVAKRGQDVALRCDPISGHVSLFWYQQALGQGPEFLTYFQNEAQLDKSGLPSDRFFAERPEGSVSTLKIQRTQQEDSAVYLCASSLEAIYMQQYFGPGTRLTVT.

This rearrangement joins TRBV6-5 to TRBJ2-5, with a weak D call TRBD2 (7 bases). The CDR3 consists of 14 residues. Germline lookup yields CDR1 MNHEY and CDR2 SVGAGI. V dropped 3 bases and J dropped 4 bases, with 12 bases sitting between them. This CDR3 reads CASSYGGGGETQYF. The CDR3 nucleotides read TGTGCCAGCAGTTATGGGGGGGGCGGAGAGACCCAGTACTTC.

In its sample, this clonotype was seen many times. The CDR3: CASSLNGGDEQFF. The CDR3 DNA sequence: TGTGCCAGCAGCTTAAACGGGGGGGACGAGCAGTTCTTC. The chain uses TRBV7-3 and TRBJ2-1, with 8 bases identical to TRBD2. This CDR3 region has 13 residues. J lost 10 bases, V lost 1 base, and 3 bases had no gene match. Per the germline V gene, CDR1 is SGHTA and CDR2 is FQGTGA.

This clonotype came up many times. The rearrangement uses TRBV20-1 and TRBJ1-1, with D maybe TRBD1 (5 bases). The germline V gene has CDR1 DFQATT and CDR2 SNEGSKA (reference sequence). This CDR3 region has 14 residues. With 5 bases removed from V and 1 base from J, the gap between germline ends came to 14 bases. The CDR3 reads CSAFPGRSNTEAFF. The CDR3 DNA sequence: TGCAGTGCTTTCCCGGGGCGGTCGAACACTGAAGCTTTCTTT.

This clonotype was picked up a small number of times. The J gene is TRBJ2-5, the V gene TRBV7-9; maybe TRBD2 (5 bases). Trimming left V 2 bases short and J 3 bases short, with 13 bases between. The germline V gene has CDR1 SEHNR and CDR2 FQNEAQ (reference sequence). This CDR3 region has 15 residues. The CDR3 is CASSLIESGKETQYF. The DNA for the CDR3 is TGTGCCAGCAGCTTAATCGAGTCGGGAAAAGAGACCCAGTACTTC.

This clonotype was counted between two and nine times. The chain recombines TRBV7-9 with TRBJ2-1; D gene unclear. V was trimmed by 3 bases and J by 0 bases, leaving 12 bases between them. This CDR3 comprises 16 residues. CDR1 and CDR2 (germline): SEHNR, FQNEAQ (reference sequence). CDR3 coding DNA: TGTGCCAGCAGCTTTCGACGGATTAGCTCCTACAATGAGCAGTTCTTC. Its protein is CASSFRRISSYNEQFF.

This clonotype was seen many times. V and J are TRBV10-3 and TRBJ1-1, with 7 positions matching TRBD1. CDR3 length: 15 residues. V shed 2 bases and J 2 bases; nucleotides not matched to a gene: 5. Germline V gene lookup returns CDR1 ENHRY and CDR2 SYGVKD. The CDR3 DNA sequence: TGTGCCATCAGTGAGAGCAGGGGGGGAAACACTGAAGCTTTCTTT. It is translated as CAISESRGGNTEAFF.

This clonotype was found many times. This chain links TRBV5-1 with TRBJ2-3, with 7 bases lining up with TRBD1. This CDR3 is built from 13 residues. Germline V gene sequence: CDR1 SGHRS, CDR2 YFSETQ. The trim removed 5 bases at V and 3 bases at J, leaving 3 bases unmatched. CDR3 region: CASRRGQTDTQYF. The CDR3 region has the DNA TGCGCCAGCAGGAGGGGACAGACAGATACGCAGTATTTT. The full variable domain, its missing parts supplied by reference TRBV5-1 and TRBJ2-3, is KAGVTQTPRYLIKTRGQQVTLSCSPISGHRSVSWYQQTPGQGLQFLFEYFSETQRNKGNFPGRFSGRQFSNSRSEMNVSTLELGDSALYLCASRRGQTDTQYFGPGTRLTVL.

In its sample, this clonotype was seen a few times. The chain carries TRBV6-5 and TRBJ1-3; weak D call: TRBD1 (5 bases). The CDR3 runs to 15 residues. Per the germline V gene, CDR1 is MNHEY and CDR2 is SVGAGI. Between the trimmed V and J ends, which lost 6 bases and 0 bases, there was a span of 12 bases. The CDR3 is CASRGDVFSGNTIYF. The CDR3, as DNA: TGTGCCAGCAGAGGGGACGTTTTCTCTGGAAACACCATATATTTT.

At least ten counts were recorded for this clonotype. This chain joins TRBV15 and TRBJ2-7; 8 bases match TRBD1. The CDR3 has 14 amino acids. Trimming at V came to 5 bases and at J to 6 bases, leaving 9 bases not matched to a gene. CDR1 LNHNV and CDR2 YYDKDF come from the germline V gene (reference sequence). This CDR3 reads CATSGWTGSSEQYV. The CDR3 coding sequence is TGTGCCACCAGCGGGTGGACAGGGTCGAGCGAGCAGTACGTC.

In this sample, this clonotype turned up many times. V usage is TRBV7-2 and J usage is TRBJ1-6; D possibly corresponds to TRBD1 (5 bases). Trimming stripped 5 bases from V and 3 bases from J, with 11 bases between. The CDR3 has 15 residues. Germline lookup yields CDR1 SGHTA and CDR2 FQGNSA. The CDR3 coding sequence is TGTGCCAGCAGCGTTGGACATTTCTATAATTCACCCCTCCACTTT. Its translation: CASSVGHFYNSPLHF.

The sample holds many counts of this clonotype. The rearrangement uses TRBV6-2 or TRBV6-3 and TRBJ2-5; a weak D match, TRBD1 (5 bases). Germline CDR1 and CDR2: MNHEY and SVGEGT. V was trimmed by 4 bases and J by 4 bases, leaving 7 bases between them. The CDR3 is 12 residues long. The CDR3 protein is CASSSTGETQYF. The CDR3 region has the DNA TGTGCCAGCAGTTCCACAGGAGAGACCCAGTACTTC.

This clonotype came up many times. The V and J genes are TRBV5-1 and TRBJ2-1, with D unresolved. V was cut by 4 bases and J by 9 bases, with 14 bases left in between. Germline assignment: CDR1 SGHRS and CDR2 YFSETQ. The CDR3 length is 13 residues. The CDR3 DNA is TGCGCCAGCAGCCGTGTTCTAGTGGGTGAGCAGTTCTTC. The encoded protein is CASSRVLVGEQFF.

This clonotype was counted at least ten times. V and J are TRBV5-1 and TRBJ1-4; tentatively, D is TRBD1 (6 bases). V lost 2 bases to trimming and J lost 7 bases, with 12 bases between them. The CDR3 contains 14 residues. Germline CDR1 and CDR2: SGHRS and YFSETQ. The CDR3 protein is CASSLQGGGEKLFF. CDR3 bases: TGCGCCAGCAGCTTACAGGGAGGGGGTGAAAAACTGTTTTTT.

J is TRBJ2-1 and V is TRBV15; TRBD1 is a possible D gene (6 bases). The CDR3 contains 16 residues. The V end lost 0 bases, the J end lost 9 bases, and 18 bases lay between the germline ends. Germline values: CDR1 LNHNV, CDR2 YYDKDF (reference sequence). The CDR3 nucleotides are TGTGCCACCAGCAGAGACCCGGGACAAAACTCTGGTGAGCAGTTCTTC. Translation gives CATSRDPGQNSGEQFF.

This clonotype showed up just a few times. CDR3 DNA: TGTGCCAGCAGCCCCGACAGATACGAGCAGTACGTC. The encoded protein is CASSPDRYEQYV. The V call is TRBV28, the J call TRBJ2-7; D is possibly TRBD1 (5 bases). Germline-derived CDR1 and CDR2 are MDHEN and SYDVKM. V lost 6 bases and J lost 4, with 10 bases in between. The CDR3 is 12 amino acids.

This clonotype was detected many times. V usage is TRBV7-3 and J usage is TRBJ2-3, with a tentative D call TRBD1 (6 bases). This CDR3 spans 15 amino acids. Germline-derived CDR1 and CDR2 are SGHTA and FQGTGA. The ends were cut back, 2 bases at V and 5 bases at J, with 14 bases in the middle. CDR3 DNA sequence: TGTGCCAGCAGCTTAGGGCACAGGGTGGAAGATACGCAGTATTTT. Translating it yields CASSLGHRVEDTQYF.

Many counts were recorded for this clonotype. The chain recombines TRBV5-6 with TRBJ2-1; the match to TRBD1 covers 8 bases. The CDR3 runs to 15 residues. Trimming at V came to 2 bases and at J to 5 bases, leaving 6 bases not matched to a gene. Germline V gene data show CDR1 as SGHDT and CDR2 as YYEEEE. For the CDR3, the DNA is TGTGCCAGCAGCTTAAGGACAGGGTGGGACAATGAGCAGTTCTTC. Amino acid sequence: CASSLRTGWDNEQFF.